The source of this TCR beta chain is a study of blood T cell repertoires in COVID-19. Seattle researchers signed up patients amid active infection and tracked them longitudinally. V shed 1 base and J shed 4 bases, with 11 bases lying between them. CDR3 length equals 15 residues. Germline-derived CDR1 and CDR2 are SEHNR and FQNEAQ (reference sequence). TCRdb's copy holds only in-frame clones and misses some; the assay was immunoSEQ multiplex PCR. This sample has around 400,000 clones, with 87% found just once. The receptor's source is a woman aged 55-75 years with COVID-19, enrolled during active disease. The sequenced material came from peripheral blood. V usage is TRBV7-9 and J usage is TRBJ1-3, with D unresolved. CDR3 nucleotides: TGTGCCAGCAGCTTAGTGTTTGAGGGAGGAAACACCATATATTTT. Protein sequence: CASSLVFEGGNTIYF.